This record covers a single TCR beta chain. This record comes from a study of CD8 T cells in Susac syndrome. The V gene's germline CDR1 is SQVTM and CDR2 ANQGSEA. This CDR3 comprises 13 residues. The ends were cut back, 3 bases at V and 2 bases at J, with 9 bases in the middle. An amount of RNA that ranged from roughly 0.5 to 1 ug was reverse transcribed with random hexamers. Each CDR3 protein gets one entry after TCRdb re-called the immunoSEQ multiplex PCR reads with MiXCR. The sample holds more than 150,000 distinct CDR3 sequences, about 95% seen once. The clonotype originates from a human donor with multiple sclerosis. The chain couples TRBV29-1 to TRBJ2-3, with no clear D. The sequenced sample consisted of CD8+ T cells from PBMCs. The CDR3 DNA reads as TGCAGCGTTGATACGGACCACACAGATACGCAGTATTTT. Translating gives CSVDTDHTDTQYF.